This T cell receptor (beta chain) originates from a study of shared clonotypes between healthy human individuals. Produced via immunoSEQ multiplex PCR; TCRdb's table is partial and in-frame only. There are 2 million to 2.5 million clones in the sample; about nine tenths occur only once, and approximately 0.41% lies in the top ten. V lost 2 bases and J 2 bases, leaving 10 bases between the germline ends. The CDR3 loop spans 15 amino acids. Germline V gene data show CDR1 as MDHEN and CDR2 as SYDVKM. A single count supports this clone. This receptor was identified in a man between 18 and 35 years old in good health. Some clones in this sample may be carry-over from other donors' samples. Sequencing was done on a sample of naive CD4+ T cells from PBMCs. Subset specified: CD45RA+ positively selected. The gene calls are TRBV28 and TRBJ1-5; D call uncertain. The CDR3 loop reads CASSLKDWGNQPQHF. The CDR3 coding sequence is TGTGCCAGCAGTTTAAAGGACTGGGGCAATCAGCCCCAGCATTTT.